This record looks at one T cell receptor beta chain sequence and its context. This clonotype was seen repeatedly, ten times or more. Its antigen is still unknown. Qualities for individual bases were not recorded, and no much larger clone is one base off. Blood bank volunteers in Maryland, USA served as the healthy controls. For unsorted PBMC libraries, 2 million PBMCs were used after storage in RNAlater at -80 degrees C until RNA extraction. Peripheral blood was subjected to Ficoll-Hypaque density gradient centrifugation to isolate PBMCs, which were then cryopreserved in liquid nitrogen. To synthesize cDNA, template-switch 5'RACE was performed with a primer carrying a 10-nucleotide random unique molecular identifier so that each TCR transcript was tagged. Each sequencing run produced over 160 million TCR-beta sequences covering 15-18 subjects. The RNeasy kit was used for extraction of total RNA. The KAPA Real-time Library Amplification kit was used to amplify TCR-beta VDJ regions with primers targeting the TCR constant region and the 5'RACE anchor. Sample indexes and Illumina adaptors were added in a first PCR, and a second PCR then increased library yield. After Ampure bead purification, the roughly 650 bp TCR product was size-selected on a 2% E-gel SizeSelection system. Before pooling, libraries had their quality checked on a Bioanalyzer, their concentration measured with Qubit, and their quantity determined with the Kapa Library Quantification kit. An Illumina HiSeq 2500 sequenced the libraries paired-end 2 x 150 bp. To increase sequence diversity, about 23-32% phiX was spiked into each library pool. Turning to the authors' computational methods: Quality-filtered reads were processed with the UMI-based MiGEC pipeline, and over 75% of raw TCR sequences were removed by the MiGEC pipeline during error correction. VDJ genes were aligned to IMGT germline references, and clonotypes were defined by unique CDR3 amino acid sequence plus V-J genes. Clonal expansion, Shannon diversity and CDR3 relatedness were evaluated with VDJtools (CalcPairwiseDistances, ClusterSamples), while phylogenetic trees were built in CLCbio workbench. Using coefficient-of-variation modelling across technical triplicates, the study counted a clone as expanded if it had at least 8 unique UMIs. TCRdb ran its own pipeline on the public reads, namely fastp trimming at Q25 and MiXCR clone calling, and kept in-frame beta chains. CDR3 protein duplicates are merged, each entry listing the most common genes and DNA. The authors' filters were not applied to this entry. The sample table records under 40,000 distinct CDR3 sequences; roughly 7% of these occur just once. Of the sample, about 4.5% falls within the top ten clones.

The data were obtained in a study of neurological immune-mediated disorders (dated 2019 in TCRdb). Broadly, across the study: The study compared peripheral blood TCR-beta repertoires of HTLV-I-associated myelopathy (HAM/TSP) patients, multiple sclerosis patients and healthy controls using UMI-based sequencing. Longitudinal samples, technical triplicates and paired sorted CD4+ and CD8+ T-cell subsets, alongside PBMC samples, were included among the approximately 98 TCR-beta libraries. Of the 65 to 70 subjects in the cohort, about 14 were HAM/TSP patients, approximately 35 were multiple sclerosis patients, and around 20 were healthy controls.

The CDR3 measures 15 amino acids from cysteine to phenylalanine. The retained sequence is limited to the CDR3, 45 bases, with the frame set at the first base. The junction carries 16 bases between V and J, which are trimmed by 5 bases and 4 bases respectively. CDR1 and CDR2, looked up from the germline V gene, are SGHTA and FQGNSA. Here is what the overall study found, with its caveats: TCR clonal expansion was greatest in HAM/TSP patients and smallest in MS patients, who ranked below even healthy controls. No identical CDR3 amino acid sequences were found to be shared among expanded clones across subjects, suggesting that TCR-beta repertoires were private in all groups.

The V gene is TRBV7-2 and the J gene is TRBJ2-3, with TRBD2 tentatively as D gene (6 bases match). This receptor was taken from a woman in her 40s in good health. The sample consisted of PBMCs. The CDR3 amino acid sequence is: CASSPGPRRADTQYF. The DNA is TGTGCCAGCAGCCCGGGACCGAGGAGGGCAGATACGCAGTATTTT.